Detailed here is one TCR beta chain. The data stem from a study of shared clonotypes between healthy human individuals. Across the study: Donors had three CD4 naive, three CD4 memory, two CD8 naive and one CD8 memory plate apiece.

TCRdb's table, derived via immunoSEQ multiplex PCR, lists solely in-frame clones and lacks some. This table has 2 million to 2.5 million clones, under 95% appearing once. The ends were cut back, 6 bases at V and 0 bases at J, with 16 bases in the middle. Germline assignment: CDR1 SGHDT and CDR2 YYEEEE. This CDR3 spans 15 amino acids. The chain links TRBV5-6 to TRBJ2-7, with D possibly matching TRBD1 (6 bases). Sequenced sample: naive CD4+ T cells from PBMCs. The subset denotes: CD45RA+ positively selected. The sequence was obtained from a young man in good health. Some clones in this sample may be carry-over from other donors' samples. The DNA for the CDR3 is TGTGCCAGCACCACACGGAAAGGGGGCTCCTACGAGCAGTACTTC. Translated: CASTTRKGGSYEQYF.